In its sample, the clone carrying this TCR beta chain was seen many times. Its target is unknown. The data were taken from a study of regulatory T cells in long-lasting Graves disease. Findings and caveats of the study: Lower TCR diversity characterized persistent Graves' patients relative to newly diagnosed patients. A greater number of public clonotypes (over 2,500) was shared by persistent patients than by new patients (around 970).

The time point denotes: persistent/refractory GD, antithyroid drugs over 5 years with positive TRAb. TCR sequences were obtained from RNA taken from PBMCs. CDR1 and CDR2 from the germline V gene are SNHLY and FYNNEI. This CDR3 has 13 amino acids. Losses at the gene ends were 5 bases for V and 10 bases for J; bases not matched to a gene: 5. Researchers made TCR beta libraries by using iRepertoire HTBI primers and running Arm-PCR on CDR3 regions. TCRdb analysed the multiplex PCR reads with MiXCR anew, one entry per CDR3 protein. The data contain around 400,000 distinct CDR3 sequences, approximately 22% of them singletons.

V usage is TRBV2 and J usage is TRBJ2-2; 9 nucleotides agree with TRBD1. This sequence was found in a female donor with Graves disease. The specimen comprised peripheral blood mononuclear cells (PBMCs), sampled when the disease was refractory, from a patient treated with antithyroid drugs. The CDR3, as DNA: TGTGCCAGCAGTCGACAGGGGGTCGAGGAGCTGTTTTTT. Translated, it gives CASSRQGVEELFF.